A selection of T cell receptor beta chains follows, all from one sample in a study of identical twins. MiXCR was run by TCRdb on the 5' RACE reads, yielding one entry per CDR3 protein. The table includes 600,000 to 850,000 distinct CDR3 sequences, 18% detected once. A further study also used this sample, focusing on T cells expressing NK-cell markers.

The sequenced material came from PBMCs. Source of these receptors: a woman aged 18 to 35 in good health. Both conserved end residues are trimmed from each CDR3.

v_call,cdr3_aa
TRBV9,ASSSGVAEAF
TRBV20-1,SASRQTSYGYT
TRBV20-1,SAIGTSVNYEQY
TRBV15,ATSRDDIAHEQY
TRBV5-1,ASTSGRSPNTEAF
TRBV11-2,ASSSPGLAGGRVDTQY
TRBV5-6,ASSGGTSGVDEQF
TRBV7-9,ASTIGLAGNNEQF
TRBV5-6,ASSLKRGGDTQY
TRBV15,ATSRAPTGDNEQF
TRBV10-3,AISPTEDYNSPLH
TRBV29-1,SVAGTGVDYT
TRBV29-1,SVDGQANTEAF
TRBV18,ASSPPRRYTEAF
TRBV2,ASSVAPGQGAEQY
TRBV6-2/TRBV6-3,ASSFGTFYEQY
TRBV12-3/TRBV12-4,ASSPRDRGNEKLF